The T cell receptor beta chain described here comes from a study of cytomegalovirus exposure and HLA in healthy donors. Study-level findings and limits: The productive fraction for most TCR beta V segments was about 87% or about 30% in an earlier analysis.

Comments on this clone: Its specificity is unknown.

The study ran its PCR with 60 Vbeta and 13 Jbeta primers. Using immunoSEQ multiplex PCR, the repertoire was profiled, and TCRdb retains in-frame clones only, with some absent. This specimen shows tens of thousands of clones; the ten leading clones hold around 5%. The CDR3 contains 15 residues. V dropped 3 bases and J dropped 4; count of bases not matched to a gene: 7. The germline gives CDR1 MDHEN, CDR2 SYDVKM. This sequence joins TRBV28 and TRBJ1-2, with 8 bases lining up with TRBD1. This TCR was sampled from a young man in good health and CMV-seropositive. Sequenced input: PBMCs. CDR3 sequence reads: CASSFSDRAGYGYTF. The CDR3 nucleotides are TGTGCCAGCAGTTTCTCGGACAGGGCCGGCTATGGCTACACCTTC.